The sample holds a few counts of the clone carrying this TCR beta chain. No antigen is known for it. The CDR3 sequence is 16 residues long. Germline V gene data show CDR1 as LGHNA and CDR2 as YNFKEQ. V gave up 6 bases and J gave up 3 bases; unmatched junction bases: 13. Library preparation tagged each individual cDNA molecule with a unique molecular identifier. Authors' data handling: The number of TCRs in each sample had a median of 95,638 and spanned about 20,000 to 690,600. TCRdb passed the 5' RACE reads through MiXCR, listing each CDR3 protein once. The V and J calls here are based on TCRdb, not the publication. The profile covers 110,000 or so distinct CDR3 sequences, with roughly 18% appearing a single time and around 2.7% taken by the ten largest. The data stem from a study of human T cells and chemical hapten exposure. The overall study: It was small differences in pooled library volume that mainly caused per-sample TCR yields to vary. Study-level findings and limits: TCRs above 1 in 1000 frequency stayed constant with DPC sensitization.

RNA extraction used unfractionated whole blood as the source of total RNA. The TCR sequence derives from a human donor in good health. This sequence joins TRBV4-2 and TRBJ2-5; 7 bases are a match to TRBD2. Here the CDR3 DNA reads TGTGCCAGCAGACGGCATGCGGGAGAAAGGGAAGAGACCCAGTACTTC. This sequence encodes CASRRHAGEREETQYF.